The present entry profiles one TCR beta chain with its context. The antigen is undetermined. Data came from immunoSEQ multiplex PCR; TCRdb stores just in-frame clones and leaves some out. The sample carries hundreds of thousands of clones, 80% to 90% recorded once. The CDR3 extends over 13 amino acids. The ends lost 0 bases at V and 13 bases at J; junction bases unmatched: 4. CDR1 is SGHRS and CDR2 is YFSETQ in the germline V gene. The source of the sample is a study of Ad26.COV2.S vaccination and SARS-CoV-2 variants. Study overall: A COV1001 Ad26.COV2.S trial-arm participant provided the sample. Administration of Ad26.COV2.S was intramuscular, either once or twice 56 days apart.

The treatment is: 15 to 20 received Ad26.COV2.S at low or high dose, single or two shots; about 5 received placebo; per-sample allocation not given. Samples came from day 63 after the first vaccine or placebo injection. At a Boston site, the person donating was an adult of 18-55 years. Study-wide results and caveats: Spike-specific TCR breadth ran higher among vaccine recipients than placebo recipients.

The specimen was peripheral blood, collected in a trial of Ad26.COV2.S vaccine versus placebo. The rearrangement links TRBV5-1 to TRBJ2-1; 10 bases line up with TRBD2. The TCR was taken from a person between 18 and 59 years old who received the Ad26.COV2.S COVID-19 vaccine or a placebo. CDR3 loop: CASSLAEREGQFF. Here the CDR3 DNA reads TGCGCCAGCAGCTTGGCGGAGCGGGAGGGCCAGTTCTTC.